This passage covers 21 T cell receptor beta chains from one sample sequenced in a study of identical twins. TCRdb re-derived calls from the 5' RACE reads in MiXCR, one entry per CDR3 protein. The table includes 540,000 or so distinct CDR3 sequences, about a fifth detected once. Separately, the same data were catalogued under a study of yellow fever vaccine responses in identical twins.

The sequencing input was CD4+ T cells sorted from blood. These receptor sequences come from a woman aged 18-29 years in good health.

This clonotype was detected a few times. The chain uses TRBV20-1 and TRBJ2-3, with 7 bases that match TRBD1. CDR1 and CDR2 (germline): DFQATT, SNEGSKA (reference sequence). This CDR3 spans 12 amino acids. V lost 4 bases to trimming and J lost 4 bases; unmatched junction nucleotides: 2. The CDR3 reads CSANRGSDTQYF. CDR3 coding DNA: TGCAGTGCTAACAGGGGTTCAGATACGCAGTATTTT.

The chain employs TRBV5-1 and TRBJ2-5; D possibly corresponds to TRBD1 (6 bases). The CDR3 sequence is 14 residues long. Trimming stripped 0 bases from V and 5 bases from J, with 11 bases between. Germline lookup yields CDR1 SGHRS and CDR2 YFSETQ. CDR3 sequence: CASSLDRELETQYF. The CDR3 DNA reads TGCGCCAGCAGCTTGGACAGGGAGTTGGAGACCCAGTACTTC.

The CDR3 protein is CASSLRRPLSYEQYF. The CDR3 DNA follows: TGTGCCAGCAGCTTGAGGCGTCCCCTCTCCTACGAGCAGTACTTC. The chain links TRBV5-6 to TRBJ2-7; D is ambiguous. Germline assignment: CDR1 SGHDT and CDR2 YYEEEE. Trimming stripped 1 base from V and 0 bases from J, with 11 bases between. This CDR3 contains 15 residues.

The genes are TRBV12-3 or TRBV12-4 and TRBJ2-3, with a tentative D call TRBD1 (6 bases). Trimming shortened V by 3 bases and J by 6 bases, and 13 bases separated the two germline ends. The CDR3 extends over 14 amino acids. The DNA for the CDR3 is TGTGCCAGCAGTTTTTGGGGGCTTAGTGATACGCAGTATTTT. Protein: CASSFWGLSDTQYF.

This clonotype has more than one count but fewer than ten. The rearrangement uses TRBV6-1 and TRBJ2-7; D perhaps matches TRBD1 (6 bases). The CDR3 contains 15 residues. Between the trimmed V and J ends, which lost 5 bases and 3 bases, there was a span of 17 bases. Germline CDR1 MNHNS, CDR2 SASEGT. The CDR3 sequence: CASSPRGPTVYEQYF. In nucleotides, the CDR3 is TGTGCCAGCAGTCCCAGGGGACCCACGGTCTACGAGCAGTACTTC.

This clonotype came up many times. The chain recombines TRBV20-1 with TRBJ2-3, with 9 positions matching TRBD1. Germline CDR1 is DFQATT and CDR2 is SNEGSKA (reference sequence). This CDR3 region has 12 residues. This CDR3 is CSTGQGQSTQYF. The CDR3 region has the DNA TGCAGCACGGGACAGGGACAGAGTACGCAGTATTTT.

This clonotype has more than one count but fewer than ten. The V call is TRBV11-2, the J call TRBJ2-1; TRBD2 is a possible D gene (7 bases). The CDR3 spans 16 residues. Germline assignment: CDR1 SGHAT and CDR2 FQNNGV. Trimming pared 5 bases from V and 2 bases from J, leaving 16 bases between. CDR3 nucleotide sequence: TGTGCCAGCAGCCAATCGGGGGAGGGGGCCTACAATGAGCAGTTCTTC. It translates to CASSQSGEGAYNEQFF.

This clonotype was detected a few times. The rearrangement links TRBV11-1 to TRBJ2-2; 8 bases map to TRBD1. This CDR3 has 18 amino acids. After removal of 3 bases from V and 4 bases from J, the junction contained 13 bases not matched to a gene. From germline, CDR1 is SGHAT and CDR2 FQDESV (reference sequence). The CDR3 nucleotides are TGTGCCAGCAGCTTTAGGACAGGGACGGTTTGGAGCACCGGGGAGCTGTTTTTT. Amino acids: CASSFRTGTVWSTGELFF.

The J gene is TRBJ2-3, the V gene TRBV6-1; D ambiguous. Trimming stripped 1 base from V and 7 bases from J, with 12 bases between. This CDR3 is 14 amino acids long. Germline V gives CDR1 MNHNS, CDR2 SASEGT. The CDR3 loop reads CASSEGVGPNTQYF. The DNA of the CDR3 is TGTGCCAGCAGTGAAGGAGTCGGCCCCAATACGCAGTATTTT.

The chain couples TRBV6-1 to TRBJ1-2; D ambiguous. Germline loops: CDR1 MNHNS, CDR2 SASEGT. V gave up 8 bases and J gave up 2 bases, with 18 bases separating them. The length of the CDR3 is 15 residues. The CDR3 loop reads CASSGREGQNYGYTF. The CDR3 region has the DNA TGTGCCAGCTCTGGAAGAGAGGGCCAAAACTATGGCTACACCTTC.

The sample holds a few counts of this clonotype. The chain has TRBV10-3 and TRBJ1-1; the D gene is possibly TRBD1 (6 bases). V shed 10 bases and J shed 6 bases, with 15 bases lying between them. Germline CDR1 reads ENHRY; CDR2 reads SYGVKD. There are 12 residues in the CDR3. The CDR3 bases are TGTGCCACTGTGACAGGAGGGTCTGAAGCTTTCTTT. Translation gives CATVTGGSEAFF.

This clonotype came up a few times. The chain uses TRBV5-1 and TRBJ2-2; D gene uncertain. CDR1 is SGHRS and CDR2 is YFSETQ in the germline V gene. Trimming shortened V by 4 bases and J by 6 bases, and 10 bases separated the two germline ends. The CDR3 extends over 13 amino acids. The CDR3 spells CASSLLVAGELFF. DNA for the CDR3: TGCGCCAGCAGCCTCTTGGTGGCCGGGGAGCTGTTTTTT.

The CDR3, as DNA: TGCAGTGCTAGAGGCCGACTAGCGGGGTCCTACAATGAGCAGTTCTTC. Translated: CSARGRLAGSYNEQFF. The chain joins TRBV20-1 to TRBJ2-1, with 11 bases aligning to TRBD2. The CDR3 covers 16 residues. CDR1 and CDR2 (germline): DFQATT, SNEGSKA (reference sequence). V shed 1 base and J 1 base; nucleotides not matched to a gene: 3.

This rearrangement joins TRBV7-9 to TRBJ2-5; a possible D gene is TRBD1 (6 bases). Germline CDR1 reads SEHNR; CDR2 reads FQNEAQ (reference sequence). This CDR3 is 15 amino acids long. Trimming cost V 2 bases and J 1 base, with 11 bases left between them. The CDR3 DNA reads TGTGCCAGCAGCTTATCCAGGGGTCCCCAAGAGACCCAGTACTTC. Protein product: CASSLSRGPQETQYF.

The V and J genes are TRBV20-1 and TRBJ2-1; TRBD2 agrees at 11 bases. V dropped 5 bases and J dropped 7; count of bases not matched to a gene: 10. The CDR3 length is 15 residues. CDR1 is DFQATT and CDR2 is SNEGSKA in the germline V gene (reference sequence). Written as DNA, the CDR3 is TGCAGTGCTGGAAGTCTAGCGGGAGGTTGGAATGAGCAGTTCTTC. It is translated as CSAGSLAGGWNEQFF.

This clonotype was recorded a few times. The genes are TRBV29-1 and TRBJ2-3; 11 nucleotides match TRBD2. Germline CDR1 reads SQVTM; CDR2 reads ANQGSEA. This CDR3 spans 14 amino acids. With V trimmed by 1 base and J by 6 bases, 3 bases remained unmatched. CDR3 nucleotide sequence: TGCAGCGTTGAAGGGACTAGCGGGCCGGATACGCAGTATTTT. It is translated as CSVEGTSGPDTQYF.

The chain combines TRBV4-1 with TRBJ2-7, with a possible D match to TRBD2 (6 bases). V lost 1 base and J 0 bases, leaving 13 bases between the germline ends. CDR3 length: 16 amino acids. CDR1 is MGHRA, CDR2 YSYEKL, per germline. CDR3 protein: CASSQGGLGSSYEQYF. The CDR3 coding sequence is TGCGCCAGCAGCCAAGGGGGACTCGGTAGCTCCTACGAGCAGTACTTC.

There are a few counts of this clonotype. The chain couples TRBV6-2 or TRBV6-3 to TRBJ1-1; D uncertain. Germline values: CDR1 MNHEY, CDR2 SVGEGT. The CDR3 contains 14 residues. V was cut by 5 bases and J by 0 bases, with 10 bases left in between. CDR3 bases: TGTGCCAGCAGTCGATCGGGGTTGAACACTGAAGCTTTCTTT. Protein: CASSRSGLNTEAFF.

This rearrangement joins TRBV20-1 to TRBJ2-3, with D hard to call. Germline assignment: CDR1 DFQATT and CDR2 SNEGSKA (reference sequence). This CDR3 is 13 amino acids long. Deletions cut 2 bases from V and 2 bases from J, with 8 bases between. The CDR3 nucleotides are TGCAGTGCTAGACATCCAACCACAGATACGCAGTATTTT. This codes for CSARHPTTDTQYF.

The chain joins TRBV12-3 or TRBV12-4 to TRBJ2-7; 11 nucleotides line up with TRBD2. There are 15 residues in the CDR3. Trimming took 5 bases from V and 4 from J; bases not matched to a gene: 7. The CDR3 DNA reads as TGTGCCAGCAGTAGGGGGACTAGCGGTTTTTACGAGCAGTACTTC. Protein: CASSRGTSGFYEQYF.

This sequence joins TRBV7-9 and TRBJ1-1, with D perhaps TRBD1 (6 bases). The CDR3 is made up of 14 amino acids. The V end was cut by 5 bases, the J end by 5 bases, with 15 bases between. Looked up from germline, CDR1 is SEHNR and CDR2 is FQNEAQ (reference sequence). As DNA, the CDR3 is TGTGCCAGCAGCCCAGGGGCCTCCGGGACTGAAGCTTTCTTT. It yields the protein CASSPGASGTEAFF.